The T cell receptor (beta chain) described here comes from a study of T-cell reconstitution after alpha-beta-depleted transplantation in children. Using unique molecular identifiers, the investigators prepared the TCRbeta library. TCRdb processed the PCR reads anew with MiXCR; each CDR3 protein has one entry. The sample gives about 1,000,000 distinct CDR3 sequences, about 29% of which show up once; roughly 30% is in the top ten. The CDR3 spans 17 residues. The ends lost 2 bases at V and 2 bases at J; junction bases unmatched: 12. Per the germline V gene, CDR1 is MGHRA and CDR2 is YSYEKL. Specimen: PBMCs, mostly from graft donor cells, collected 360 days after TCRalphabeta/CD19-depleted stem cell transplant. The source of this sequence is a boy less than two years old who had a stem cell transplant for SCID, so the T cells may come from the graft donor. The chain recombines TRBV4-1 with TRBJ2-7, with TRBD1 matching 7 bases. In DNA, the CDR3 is TGCGCCAGCAGCCAACAAGGACCGGTACAGGGGACCTACGAGCAGTACTTC. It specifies CASSQQGPVQGTYEQYF.